These 12 T cell receptor beta chains share one sample of origin, sequenced in a study of T-cell reconstitution after alpha-beta-depleted transplantation in children. TCRbeta library preparation incorporated unique molecular identifiers. TCRdb used MiXCR to reprocess the PCR reads, holding one entry per CDR3 protein. Of about 1,000,000 distinct CDR3 sequences in the sample, about 30% were seen once. The starting material was PBMCs, mostly from graft donor cells, obtained 360 days after TCRalphabeta/CD19-depleted stem cell transplant. Receptors originate from a boy in the first two years of life who had a stem cell transplant for SCID, so the T cells may come from the graft donor.

The chain joins TRBV5-1 to TRBJ1-2, with TRBD1 identical over 9 bases. Germline trimming cut 4 bases from V and 3 bases from J; bases unmatched to any gene: 7. Looked up from germline, CDR1 is SGHRS and CDR2 is YFSETQ. CDR3 length: 15 amino acids. CDR3 in amino acids: CASSLTGGWDYGYTF. The CDR3 DNA reads TGCGCCAGCAGCCTAACAGGGGGCTGGGACTATGGCTACACCTTC. Supplemented by reference TRBV5-1 and TRBJ1-2, the full variable domain reads KAGVTQTPRYLIKTRGQQVTLSCSPISGHRSVSWYQQTPGQGLQFLFEYFSETQRNKGNFPGRFSGRQFSNSRSEMNVSTLELGDSALYLCASSLTGGWDYGYTFGSGTRLTVV.

The CDR3 nucleotides are TGTGCCAGCAGCTTCGCTTGGGGACAGAGACTCACAGATACGCAGTATTTT. Protein: CASSFAWGQRLTDTQYF. The J gene is TRBJ2-3, the V gene TRBV7-9, with 7 positions matching TRBD1. With 3 bases clipped from V and 2 bases from J, the junction kept 11 bases outside the gene matches. The length of the CDR3 is 17 residues. The germline V gene has CDR1 SEHNR and CDR2 FQNEAQ (reference sequence).

This clonotype was seen once. The chain links TRBV7-6 to TRBJ2-3; 14 bases fit TRBD2. The V segment lost 5 bases and the J segment 2 bases; nucleotides outside the gene matches: 6. The CDR3 consists of 17 residues. Germline V gene lookup returns CDR1 SGHVS and CDR2 FNYEAQ. The CDR3 loop reads CASSGRLAGGYTDTQYF. The DNA for the CDR3 is TGTGCCAGCAGCGGGCGACTAGCGGGGGGGTACACAGATACGCAGTATTTT.

This clonotype was observed a few times. A junction end diverges from the germline sequence, so it may reflect a read error. V gene TRBV5-1 combines with J gene TRBJ1-2; 10 nucleotides agree with TRBD1. The germline V gene encodes CDR1 SGHRS and CDR2 YFSETQ. CDR3 length equals 13 residues. As DNA, the CDR3 is TGCGCCAGCAGCTTCCGGGACAGGGGTCGCAGCGCCTTC. Amino acid sequence: CASSFRDRGRSAF.

V and J are TRBV20-1 and TRBJ2-2, with D possibly being TRBD2 (7 bases). The germline V gene has CDR1 DFQATT and CDR2 SNEGSKA (reference sequence). V was cut by 4 bases and J by 2 bases, with 14 bases left in between. CDR3 length: 15 amino acids. CDR3 amino acids: CSAIGGGPNTGELFF. CDR3 nucleotides: TGCAGTGCTATAGGGGGGGGGCCTAACACCGGGGAGCTGTTTTTT.

The V gene is TRBV3-1, the J gene TRBJ2-5; 8 positions match TRBD2. J lost 0 bases, V lost 6 bases, and 6 bases had no gene match. The V gene's germline CDR1 is LGHDT and CDR2 YNNKEL (reference sequence). The CDR3 has 15 amino acids. DNA for the CDR3: TGTGCCAGCAGGTATAGCGGGGCCCACCAAGAGACCCAGTACTTC. Translating gives CASRYSGAHQETQYF.

This clonotype has a handful of counts. CDR3 sequence reads: CASSASVAGSSYNEQFF. The DNA for the CDR3 is TGTGCCAGCAGCGCGAGCGTAGCGGGAAGCTCCTACAATGAGCAGTTCTTC. The rearrangement joins TRBV9 to TRBJ2-1, with 8 bases aligning to TRBD2. This CDR3 contains 17 residues. The V and J ends lost 3 bases and 0 bases, in that order; junction bases with no gene match: 8. CDR1 is SGDLS, CDR2 YYNGEE, per germline.

Written as DNA, the CDR3 is TGTGCCAGCAGCGCTACAGGTAACCCCTACGAGCAGTACTTC. Amino acid sequence: CASSATGNPYEQYF. The V call is TRBV9, the J call TRBJ2-7, with D perhaps matching TRBD1 (5 bases). The CDR3 contains 14 residues. V lost 3 bases, J lost 2 bases, and 12 bases lay in between. Germline CDR1 is SGDLS and CDR2 is YYNGEE. The complete variable domain, with remaining parts taken from reference TRBV9 and TRBJ2-7, reads DSGVTQTPKHLITATGQRVTLRCSPRSGDLSVYWYQQSLDQGLQFLIQYYNGEERAKGNILERFSAQQFPDLHSELNLSSLELGDSALYFCASSATGNPYEQYFGPGTRLTVT.

The chain uses TRBV29-1 and TRBJ2-7; tentative D call: TRBD1 (5 bases). Trimming shortened V by 6 bases and J by 2 bases, and 14 bases separated the two germline ends. The V gene's germline CDR1 is SQVTM and CDR2 ANQGSEA. This CDR3 spans 13 amino acids. CDR3 in DNA: TGCAGCGTGGGGCTGGACGGTACCTACGAGCAGTACTTC. Its translation: CSVGLDGTYEQYF.

This clonotype was counted a few times. The chain recombines TRBV12-3 or TRBV12-4 with TRBJ2-1; 8 bases match TRBD2. The CDR3 is 16 amino acids. With 6 bases clipped from V and 9 bases from J, the junction kept 16 bases outside the gene matches. The CDR3 DNA reads as TGTGCCAGCAGCCCCCAACCGGGACTAGGATTCGGTGAGCAGTTCTTC. This sequence encodes CASSPQPGLGFGEQFF.

A few counts support this clonotype. The V and J genes are TRBV7-2 and TRBJ2-5; 7 bases fit TRBD2. With 4 bases clipped from V and 5 bases from J, the junction kept 7 bases outside the gene matches. Germline V gene lookup returns CDR1 SGHTA and CDR2 FQGNSA. The CDR3 contains 14 residues. The CDR3 sequence: CASSSSGVGETQYF. Here the CDR3 DNA reads TGTGCCAGCAGCTCGAGCGGGGTGGGGGAGACCCAGTACTTC.

V and J are TRBV7-8 and TRBJ2-7; D call uncertain. This CDR3 comprises 13 residues. V lost 1 base and J lost 6, with 10 bases in between. The germline CDR1 and CDR2 sequences are SGHVS and FQNEAQ. The DNA for the CDR3 is TGTGCCAGCAGCTTAGACAGCCTTAGCGAGCAGTACTTC. This translates into CASSLDSLSEQYF.